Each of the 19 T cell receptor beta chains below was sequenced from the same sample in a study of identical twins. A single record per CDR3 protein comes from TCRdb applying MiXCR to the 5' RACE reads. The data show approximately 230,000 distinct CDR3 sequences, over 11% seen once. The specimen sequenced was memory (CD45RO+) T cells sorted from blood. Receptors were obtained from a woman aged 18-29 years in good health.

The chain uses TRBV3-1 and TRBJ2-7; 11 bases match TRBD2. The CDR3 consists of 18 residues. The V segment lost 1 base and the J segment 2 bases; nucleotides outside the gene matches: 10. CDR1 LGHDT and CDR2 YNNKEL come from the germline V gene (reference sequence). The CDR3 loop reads CASSQGYLAGGLAYEQYF. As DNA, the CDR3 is TGTGCCAGCAGCCAAGGGTACCTAGCGGGGGGACTAGCCTACGAGCAGTACTTC.

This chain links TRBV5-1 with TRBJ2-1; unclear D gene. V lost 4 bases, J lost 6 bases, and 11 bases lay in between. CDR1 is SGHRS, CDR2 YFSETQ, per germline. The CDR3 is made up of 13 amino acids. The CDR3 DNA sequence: TGCGCCAGCAGCCCCGCGGCCCTCAATGAGCAGTTCTTC. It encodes CASSPAALNEQFF.

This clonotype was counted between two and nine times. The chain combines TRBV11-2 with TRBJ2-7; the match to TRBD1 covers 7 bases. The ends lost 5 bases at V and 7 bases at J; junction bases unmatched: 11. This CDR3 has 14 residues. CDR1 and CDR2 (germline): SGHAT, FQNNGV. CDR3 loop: CASSPPDRVREQYF. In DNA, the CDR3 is TGTGCCAGCAGCCCTCCTGACAGGGTGCGGGAGCAGTACTTC.

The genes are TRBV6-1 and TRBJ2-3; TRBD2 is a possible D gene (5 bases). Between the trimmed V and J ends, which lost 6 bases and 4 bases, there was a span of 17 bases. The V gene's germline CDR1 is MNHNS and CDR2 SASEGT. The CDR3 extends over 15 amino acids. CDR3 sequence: CASSHSGSAADTQYF. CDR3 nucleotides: TGTGCCAGCAGCCACAGCGGATCGGCGGCAGATACGCAGTATTTT.

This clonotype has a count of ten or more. The CDR3 here is CASSFGRGANTGELFF. The CDR3 bases are TGTGCCAGCAGTTTCGGGAGGGGGGCGAACACCGGGGAGCTGTTTTTT. This chain uses TRBV12-3 or TRBV12-4 with TRBJ2-2; 8 positions agree with TRBD2. The V and J ends lost 3 bases and 0 bases, in that order; junction bases with no gene match: 3. The CDR3 is 16 residues long.

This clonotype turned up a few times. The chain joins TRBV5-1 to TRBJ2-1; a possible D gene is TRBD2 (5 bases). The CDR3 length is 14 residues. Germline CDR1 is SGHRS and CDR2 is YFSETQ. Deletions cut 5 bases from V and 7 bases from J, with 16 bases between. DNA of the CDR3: TGCGCCAGCAGGGCTAGCATCCCTGGGAATGAGCAGTTCTTC. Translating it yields CASRASIPGNEQFF.

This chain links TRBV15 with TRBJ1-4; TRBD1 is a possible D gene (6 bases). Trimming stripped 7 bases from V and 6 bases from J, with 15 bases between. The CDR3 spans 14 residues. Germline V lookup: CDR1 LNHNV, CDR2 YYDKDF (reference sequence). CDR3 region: CATIADRSYEKLFF. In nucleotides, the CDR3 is TGTGCCACCATCGCAGACAGGAGTTATGAAAAACTGTTTTTT.

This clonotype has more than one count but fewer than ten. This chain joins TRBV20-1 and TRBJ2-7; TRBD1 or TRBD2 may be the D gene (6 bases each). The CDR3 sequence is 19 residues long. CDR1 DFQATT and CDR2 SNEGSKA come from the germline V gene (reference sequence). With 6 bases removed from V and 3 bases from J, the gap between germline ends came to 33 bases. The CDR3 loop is CSAPHPRGEYGGFNYEQYF. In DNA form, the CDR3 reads TGCAGTGCGCCTCATCCCAGGGGAGAATACGGGGGTTTCAACTACGAGCAGTACTTC.

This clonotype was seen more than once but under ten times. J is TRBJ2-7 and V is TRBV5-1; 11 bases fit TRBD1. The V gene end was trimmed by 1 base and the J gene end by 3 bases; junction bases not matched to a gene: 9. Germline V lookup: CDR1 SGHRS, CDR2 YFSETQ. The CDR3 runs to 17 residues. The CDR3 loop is CASSLWGLGTGGYEQYF. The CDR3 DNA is TGCGCCAGCAGCTTGTGGGGGTTAGGGACAGGGGGCTACGAGCAGTACTTC.

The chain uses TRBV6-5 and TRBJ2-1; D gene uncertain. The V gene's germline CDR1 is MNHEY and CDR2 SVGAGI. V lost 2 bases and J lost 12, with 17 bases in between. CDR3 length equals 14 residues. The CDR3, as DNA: TGTGCCAGCAGTTACGGTATGGATCGTTATAGGCAGTTCTTC. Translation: CASSYGMDRYRQFF.

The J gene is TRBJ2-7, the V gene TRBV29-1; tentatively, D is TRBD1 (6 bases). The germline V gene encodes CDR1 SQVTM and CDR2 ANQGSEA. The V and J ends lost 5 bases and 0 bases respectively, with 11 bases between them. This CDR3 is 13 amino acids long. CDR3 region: CSVHGQSSYEQYF. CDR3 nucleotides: TGCAGCGTTCACGGACAGTCCTCCTACGAGCAGTACTTC.

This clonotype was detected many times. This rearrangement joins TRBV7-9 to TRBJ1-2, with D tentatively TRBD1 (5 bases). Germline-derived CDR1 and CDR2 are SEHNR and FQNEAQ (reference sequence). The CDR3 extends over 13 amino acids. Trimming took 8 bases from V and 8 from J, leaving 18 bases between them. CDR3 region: CASEPQGLRGYTF. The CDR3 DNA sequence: TGTGCCAGCGAACCTCAGGGATTGAGGGGCTACACCTTC.

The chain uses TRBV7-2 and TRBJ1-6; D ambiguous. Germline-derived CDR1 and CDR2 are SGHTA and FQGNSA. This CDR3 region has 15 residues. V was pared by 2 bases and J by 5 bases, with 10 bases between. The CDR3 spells CASSLSAINNSPLHF. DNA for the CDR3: TGTGCCAGCAGCTTAAGTGCAATCAATAATTCACCCCTCCACTTT.

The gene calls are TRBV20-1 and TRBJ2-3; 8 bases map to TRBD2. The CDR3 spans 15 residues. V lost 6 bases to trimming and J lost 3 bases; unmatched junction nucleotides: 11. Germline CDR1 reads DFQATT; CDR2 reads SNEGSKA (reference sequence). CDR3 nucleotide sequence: TGCAGTGCGGTCGGGGGGGCCTGGGGAACAGATACGCAGTATTTT. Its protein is CSAVGGAWGTDTQYF.

This chain's CDR3 is CASSVGPGGLIKTQYF. CDR3 nucleotides: TGTGCCAGCAGCGTAGGACCCGGGGGCCTTATCAAGACCCAGTACTTC. The chain couples TRBV9 to TRBJ2-5; D possibly uses TRBD1 or TRBD2 (6 bases each). Germline CDR1 reads SGDLS; CDR2 reads YYNGEE. With 0 bases removed from V and 6 bases from J, the gap between germline ends came to 18 bases. The CDR3 loop spans 16 amino acids.

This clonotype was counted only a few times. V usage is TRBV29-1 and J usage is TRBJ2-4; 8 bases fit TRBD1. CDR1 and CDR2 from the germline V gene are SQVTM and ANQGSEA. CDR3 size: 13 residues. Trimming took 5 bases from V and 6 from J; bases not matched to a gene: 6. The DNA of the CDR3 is TGCAGCGTTACAGGGGGAGTGGGAAACATTCAGTACTTC. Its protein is CSVTGGVGNIQYF.

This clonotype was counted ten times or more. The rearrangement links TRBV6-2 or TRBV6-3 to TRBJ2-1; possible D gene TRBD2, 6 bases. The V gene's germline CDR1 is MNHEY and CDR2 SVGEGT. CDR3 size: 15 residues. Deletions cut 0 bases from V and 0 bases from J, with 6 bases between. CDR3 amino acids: CASSYSSGSYNEQFF. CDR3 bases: TGTGCCAGCAGTTACTCTAGCGGCTCCTACAATGAGCAGTTCTTC.

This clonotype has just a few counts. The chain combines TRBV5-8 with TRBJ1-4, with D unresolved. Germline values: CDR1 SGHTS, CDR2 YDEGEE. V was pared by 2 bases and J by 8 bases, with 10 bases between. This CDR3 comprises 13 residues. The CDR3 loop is CASSFRGYEKLFF. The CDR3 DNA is TGTGCCAGCAGCTTCCGGGGTTACGAAAAACTGTTTTTT. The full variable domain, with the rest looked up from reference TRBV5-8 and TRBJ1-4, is EAGVTQSPTHLIKTRGQQATLRCSPISGHTSVYWYQQALGLGLQFLLWYDEGEERNRGNFPPRFSGRQFPNYSSELNVNALELEDSALYLCASSFRGYEKLFFGSGTQLSVL.

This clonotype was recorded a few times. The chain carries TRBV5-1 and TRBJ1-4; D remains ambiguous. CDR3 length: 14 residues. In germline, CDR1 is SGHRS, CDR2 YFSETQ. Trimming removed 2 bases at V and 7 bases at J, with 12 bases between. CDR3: CASSLTVEGEKLFF. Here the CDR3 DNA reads TGCGCCAGCAGCTTAACAGTAGAGGGTGAAAAACTGTTTTTT.